These 14 T cell receptor beta chains originate from one sample sequenced in a study of tumor and adjacent non-tumor tissue in lung cancer. TCRbeta libraries were built with three rounds of nested PCR, modified from ARM-PCR. TCRdb reprocessed the multiplex PCR reads with MiXCR, giving one entry per CDR3 protein. Of tens of thousands of distinct CDR3 sequences in the sample, approximately 63% were seen once. This sample's RNA came from whole unsorted tissue. Sequenced sample: lung tumor tissue. These TCRs come from a man between 50 and 59 years old with non-small cell lung cancer.

As to this clonotype: Germline is not matched at one junction end, which may reflect a read error. The gene calls are TRBV5-4 and TRBJ2-1; tentatively, D is TRBD1 (6 bases). The CDR3 is 12 residues long. Germline values: CDR1 SGHNT, CDR2 YYREEE (reference sequence). CDR3 amino acids: CASSQGWNEQLF. The DNA for the CDR3 is TGTGCCAGCAGTCAGGGGTGGAATGAGCAGCTCTTC. Drawing the rest from reference TRBV5-4 and TRBJ2-1, the complete variable domain is ETGVTQSPTHLIKTRGQQVTLRCSSQSGHNTVSWYQQALGQGPQFIFQYYREEENGRGNFPPRFSGLQFPNYSSELNVNALELDDSALYLCASSQGWNEQLFGPGTRLTVL.

Comments on this clonotype: Relative to the germline gene, one junction end is altered; a read error may explain this. V usage is TRBV14 and J usage is TRBJ2-2, with TRBD1 matching 7 bases. Germline assignment: CDR1 SGHDN and CDR2 FVKESK. This CDR3 has 14 amino acids. CDR3: CASRQATGLGELFF. CDR3 DNA sequence: TGTGCCAGCAGGCAAGCGACAGGGCTCGGGGAGCTGTTTTTT.

This clonotype came up many times. This chain uses TRBV29-1 with TRBJ1-5; no firm D call. This CDR3 is built from 15 residues. Germline V CDR1 and CDR2: SQVTM, ANQGSEA. The V end lost 4 bases, the J end lost 5 bases, and 18 bases lay between the germline ends. CDR3 amino acids: CSVAFRSGDDQPQHF. The CDR3 region has the DNA TGCAGCGTTGCCTTCAGGTCTGGAGACGATCAGCCCCAGCATTTT. Variable domain in full (rest from reference TRBV29-1 and TRBJ1-5): SAVISQKPSRDICQRGTSLTIQCQVDSQVTMMFWYRQQPGQSLTLIATANQGSEATYESGFVIDKFPISRPNLTFSTLTVSNMSPEDSSIYLCSVAFRSGDDQPQHFGDGTRLSIL.

As concerns this clonotype: This may be a read error, as it is one base from a much larger clone. The rearrangement joins TRBV30 to TRBJ2-5; D is uncertain. The CDR3 has 13 residues. The V gene lost 5 bases and the J gene lost 6 bases, with 16 bases spanning the gap. Germline values: CDR1 GTSNPN, CDR2 SVGIG (reference sequence). The CDR3 loop reads CAWGIPVRQTQYF. CDR3 DNA: TGTGCCTGGGGCATCCCAGTTAGGCAGACCCAGTACTTC.

This clonotype was observed at least ten times. The chain joins TRBV28 to TRBJ2-7; no clear D gene. V lost 7 bases and J lost 0, with 7 bases in between. The CDR3 sequence is 12 residues long. Looked up from germline, CDR1 is MDHEN and CDR2 is SYDVKM. This chain's CDR3 is CASTVSSYEQYF. CDR3 sequence (DNA): TGTGCCAGCACCGTCAGCTCCTACGAGCAGTACTTC.

This clonotype has ten or more counts. The chain links TRBV29-1 to TRBJ1-5; D unresolved. The V gene lost 8 bases and the J gene lost 6 bases, with 17 bases spanning the gap. Germline CDR1 and CDR2: SQVTM and ANQGSEA. The CDR3 runs to 13 residues. As DNA, the CDR3 is TGCAGCCCCCTCCGAGGGAGTGCTCAGCCCCAGCATTTT. Translated, it gives CSPLRGSAQPQHF.

Worth noting for this clonotype: A junction boundary mismatches the germline segment, possibly from a read error. This chain connects TRBV4-1 to TRBJ2-2; the match to TRBD2 covers 7 bases. The CDR3 sequence is 16 residues long. Germline CDR1 and CDR2: MGHRA and YSYEKL. The CDR3 reads CASGHWGGGRTGELFF. CDR3 nucleotides: TGCGCCAGCGGCCACTGGGGGGGGGGTCGGACCGGGGAGCTGTTTTTT.

This clonotype is a singleton in its sample. The DNA is left out, because the CDR3 cannot be placed on it with certainty; the CDR3 is given as TCRdb lists it. This chain connects TRBV20-1 to TRBJ2-6. Germline V CDR1 and CDR2: DFQATT, SNEGSKA (reference sequence). The CDR3 numbers 15 amino acids, ends counted. The CDR3 loop is CSAMGWGTGANVMSF.

As for this clonotype: Possible read error: a much larger clone is one base away. The rearrangement joins TRBV6-6 to TRBJ1-5, with a weak D call TRBD1 (5 bases). The CDR3 is made up of 12 amino acids. Germline-derived CDR1 and CDR2 are MNHNY and SVGAGI (reference sequence). With 11 bases removed from V and 4 bases from J, the gap between germline ends came to 12 bases. The CDR3, as DNA: TGTGCCGTGGTAGGGGCTAATCAGCCCCAGCATTTT. It codes for CAVVGANQPQHF.

The chain employs TRBV5-1 and TRBJ2-3; D is unclear. The CDR3 is 15 amino acids. With 4 bases removed from V and 4 bases from J, the gap between germline ends came to 16 bases. Germline V lookup: CDR1 SGHRS, CDR2 YFSETQ. CDR3 protein: CASSPTTLRADTQYF. In nucleotides, the CDR3 is TGCGCCAGCAGCCCCACGACCTTGAGAGCAGATACGCAGTATTTT.

Note on this clonotype: The CDR3 carries no conserved terminal phenylalanine or tryptophan, so it likely arises from a read error. This sequence joins TRBV11-3 and TRBJ2-1; D unresolved. The CDR3 runs 12 residues. Germline V gene data show CDR1 as SGHNT and CDR2 as YENEEA. The germline V and J ends were trimmed by 3 bases and 7 bases, with 7 bases remaining between them. The CDR3 loop reads CASSFGTNEQFL. The CDR3 DNA reads as TGTGCCAGCAGCTTCGGCACGAATGAGCAGTTCCTC.

On this clonotype itself: Without the conserved terminal phenylalanine or tryptophan, this CDR3 likely stems from a read error. The chain links TRBV11-2 to TRBJ2-3, with a weak D call TRBD2 (6 bases). This CDR3 spans 17 amino acids. Germline V CDR1 and CDR2: SGHAT, FQNNGV. V shed 3 bases and J shed 6 bases, with 22 bases lying between them. CDR3 sequence: CASSFGPAAGIRDTQYY. Written as DNA, the CDR3 is TGTGCCAGCAGCTTTGGCCCGGCGGCGGGGATACGCGATACGCAGTATTAT.

This clonotype has a single count. At one end, the junction sequence differs from germline, possibly due to a read error. J is TRBJ1-1 and V is TRBV11-2, with D possibly TRBD1 on 6 matching bases. Germline CDR1 SGHAT, CDR2 FQNNGV. The CDR3 runs 17 residues. The CDR3 here is CASSLGLDGRGNTEASF. CDR3 nucleotide sequence: TGTGCCAGCAGCTTAGGTCTGGACGGGAGGGGGAACACTGAAGCTTCCTTT.

This clonotype was found many times. The CDR3, as DNA: TGTGCTAGTGCGGCTAGCGGGAGTTTCTGGGAGACCCAGTACTTC. Protein sequence: CASAASGSFWETQYF. This sequence joins TRBV12-5 and TRBJ2-5; the match to TRBD2 covers 10 bases. Germline CDR1 LGHNT, CDR2 FRNRAP. The CDR3 loop spans 15 amino acids. The V gene end was trimmed by 7 bases and the J gene end by 5 bases; junction bases not matched to a gene: 10.